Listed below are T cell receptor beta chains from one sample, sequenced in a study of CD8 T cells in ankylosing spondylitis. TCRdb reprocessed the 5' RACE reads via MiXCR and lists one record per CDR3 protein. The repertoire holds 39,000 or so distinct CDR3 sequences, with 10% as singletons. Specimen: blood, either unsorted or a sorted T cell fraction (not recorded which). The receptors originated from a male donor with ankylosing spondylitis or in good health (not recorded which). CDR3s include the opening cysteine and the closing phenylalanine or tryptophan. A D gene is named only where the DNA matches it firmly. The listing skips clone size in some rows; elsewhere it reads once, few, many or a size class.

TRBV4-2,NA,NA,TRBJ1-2,TGTGCCAGCAGCCCCGGGACCTTCTATGGCTACACCTTC,CASSPGTFYGYTF
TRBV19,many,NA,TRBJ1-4,TGTGCCAGTAGTATAGATGGCATCTCGAGGTGGGAAAAACTGTTTTTT,CASSIDGISRWEKLFF
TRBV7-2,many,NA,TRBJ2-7,TGTGCCAGCAGCTTAGAAGCTCTGACCTACGAGCAGTACTTC,CASSLEALTYEQYF
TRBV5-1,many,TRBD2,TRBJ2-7,TGCGCCAGCAGCTTGGGGGGACTAGCGGGACGCACCTACGAGCAGTACTTC,CASSLGGLAGRTYEQYF
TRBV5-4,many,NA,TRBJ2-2,TGTGCCAGCAGCCCACGACTAGAGGGGAACACCGGGGAGCTGTTTTTT,CASSPRLEGNTGELFF
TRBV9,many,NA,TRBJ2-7,TGTGCCAGCAGCCCCCAGACAGGTTTGGGAGAGCAGTACTTC,CASSPQTGLGEQYF
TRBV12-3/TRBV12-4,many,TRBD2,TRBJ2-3,TGTGCCAGCAGTTCCATGACTAGCGGGAGCACAGATACGCAGTATTTT,CASSSMTSGSTDTQYF
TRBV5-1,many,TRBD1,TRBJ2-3,TGCGCCAGCAGGGTCACAGGGGATGTCACAGATACGCAGTATTTT,CASRVTGDVTDTQYF
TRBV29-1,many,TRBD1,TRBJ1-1,TGCAGCGTCCGACAGGGTCTGAACACTGAAGCTTTCTTT,CSVRQGLNTEAFF
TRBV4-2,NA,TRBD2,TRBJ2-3,TGTGCCAGCAGTCCCCGGACTAGCGGGAGCACAGATACGCAGTATTTT,CASSPRTSGSTDTQYF
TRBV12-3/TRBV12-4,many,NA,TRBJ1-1,TGTGCCAGCAGTTCGACAAGTAACACTGAAGCTTTCTTT,CASSSTSNTEAFF
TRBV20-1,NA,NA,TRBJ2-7,TGCAGTGCTCGCCCACTGGACTCCTACGAGCAGTACTTC,CSARPLDSYEQYF
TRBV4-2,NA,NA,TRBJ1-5,TGTGCCAGCAGCCAAGAATTAGTAGTCAATCAGCCCCAGCATTTT,CASSQELVVNQPQHF
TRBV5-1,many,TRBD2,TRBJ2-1,TGCGCCAGCAGTCTTGCCGGGACTAGCAGCGCTGAGCAGTTCTTC,CASSLAGTSSAEQFF
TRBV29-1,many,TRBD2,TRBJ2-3,TGCAGCGTTGAAGGGGGAGCGGGAGCAGATACGCAGTATTTT,CSVEGGAGADTQYF
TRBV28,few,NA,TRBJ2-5,TGTGCCAGCCATGGGATGGGGACCCAGTACTTC,CASHGMGTQYF